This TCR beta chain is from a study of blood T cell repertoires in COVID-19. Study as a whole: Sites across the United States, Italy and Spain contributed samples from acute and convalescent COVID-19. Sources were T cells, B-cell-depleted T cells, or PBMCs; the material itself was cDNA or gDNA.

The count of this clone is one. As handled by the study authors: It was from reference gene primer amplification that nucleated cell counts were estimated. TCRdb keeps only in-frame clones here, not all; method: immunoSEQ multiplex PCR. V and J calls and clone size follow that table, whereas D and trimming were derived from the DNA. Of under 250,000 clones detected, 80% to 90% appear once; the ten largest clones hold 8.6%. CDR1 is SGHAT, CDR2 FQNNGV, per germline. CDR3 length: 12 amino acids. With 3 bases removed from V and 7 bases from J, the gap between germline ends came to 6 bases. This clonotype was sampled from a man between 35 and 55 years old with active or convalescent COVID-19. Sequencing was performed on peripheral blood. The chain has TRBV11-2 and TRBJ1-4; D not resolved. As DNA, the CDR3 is TGTGCCAGCAGCTTTAACAGTGAAAAACTGTTTTTT. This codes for CASSFNSEKLFF.